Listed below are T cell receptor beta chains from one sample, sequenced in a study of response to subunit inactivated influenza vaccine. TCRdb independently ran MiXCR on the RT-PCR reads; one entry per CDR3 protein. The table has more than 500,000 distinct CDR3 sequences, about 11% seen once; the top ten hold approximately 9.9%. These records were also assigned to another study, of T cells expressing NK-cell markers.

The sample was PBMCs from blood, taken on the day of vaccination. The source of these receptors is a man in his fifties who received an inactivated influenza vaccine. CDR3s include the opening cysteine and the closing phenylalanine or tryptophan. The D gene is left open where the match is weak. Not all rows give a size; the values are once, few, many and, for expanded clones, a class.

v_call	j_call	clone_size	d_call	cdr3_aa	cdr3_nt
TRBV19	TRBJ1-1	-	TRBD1	CATGDSMNTEAFF	TGTGCCACCGGGGACAGCATGAACACTGAAGCTTTCTTT
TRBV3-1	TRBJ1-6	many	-	CASSPMDTGTPLHF	TGTGCCAGCAGCCCGATGGATACGGGGACACCCCTCCACTTT
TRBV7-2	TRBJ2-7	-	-	CASSLARARHEGEQYF	TGTGCCAGCAGCTTAGCGAGGGCTAGACATGAGGGCGAGCAGTACTTC
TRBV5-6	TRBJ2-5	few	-	CASRNILNGDGRETQYF	TGTGCCAGCAGGAATATCCTTAACGGAGATGGTCGGGAGACCCAGTACTTC
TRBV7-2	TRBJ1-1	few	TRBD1	CASSSRLNRGDTEAFF	TGTGCCAGCAGTTCGCGACTAAACAGGGGAGACACTGAAGCTTTCTTT
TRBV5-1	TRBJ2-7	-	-	CASRDDRAYEQYF	TGCGCCAGCAGGGATGATCGGGCTTACGAGCAGTACTTC
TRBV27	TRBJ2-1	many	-	CASGFGNEQFF	TGTGCCAGCGGTTTCGGCAATGAGCAGTTCTTC
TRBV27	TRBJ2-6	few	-	CASSPPTLSGANVLTF	TGTGCCAGCAGTCCCCCGACCCTCTCTGGGGCCAACGTCCTGACTTTC
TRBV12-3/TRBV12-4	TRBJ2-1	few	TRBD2	CASSWGGTFFNEQFF	TGTGCCAGCAGTTGGGGGGGTACTTTTTTCAATGAGCAGTTCTTC
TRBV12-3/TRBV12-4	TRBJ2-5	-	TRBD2	CASSFSGGSGETQYF	TGTGCCAGCAGCTTTAGTGGCGGGAGTGGAGAGACCCAGTACTTC
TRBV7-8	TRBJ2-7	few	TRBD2	CASSSRLAGGTYEQYF	TGTGCCAGCAGCTCAAGACTAGCGGGAGGTACCTACGAGCAGTACTTC
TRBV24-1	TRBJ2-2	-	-	CATSDRSTWGGGRTGELFF	TGTGCCACCAGTGACCGGTCGACTTGGGGCGGCGGACGCACCGGGGAGCTGTTTTTT
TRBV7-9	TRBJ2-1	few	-	CASSLSLYTSDVNEQFF	TGTGCCAGCAGCTTGTCTCTTTACACCTCCGACGTGAATGAGCAGTTCTTC
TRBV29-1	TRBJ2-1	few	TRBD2	CSAEGSASGSFEQFF	TGCAGCGCTGAGGGGAGCGCTAGCGGGAGTTTTGAGCAGTTCTTC
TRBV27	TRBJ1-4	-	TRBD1	CASAKQGASEKLFF	TGTGCCAGCGCAAAACAGGGGGCGAGTGAAAAACTGTTTTTT
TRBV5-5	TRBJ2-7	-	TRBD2	CASSFQTSGSMGEQYF	TGTGCCAGCAGCTTTCAGACTAGCGGTTCGATGGGGGAGCAGTACTTC
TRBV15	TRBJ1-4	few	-	CATSRVITATRNEKLFF	TGTGCCACCAGCAGAGTTATCACTGCCACTCGTAATGAAAAACTGTTTTTT
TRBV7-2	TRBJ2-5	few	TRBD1	CASSLDRGVVPLNF	TGTGCCAGCAGCTTAGACAGGGGTGTAGTGCCCCTAAACTTC
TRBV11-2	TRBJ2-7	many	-	CASSLGFLAGTYEQYF	TGTGCCAGCAGCTTAGGTTTCCTGGCGGGGACCTACGAGCAGTACTTC
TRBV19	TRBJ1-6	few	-	CATRETSNSPLHF	TGTGCCACCCGGGAGACAAGTAATTCACCCCTCCACTTT
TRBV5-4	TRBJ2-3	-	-	CASSPEGPGADTQYF	TGTGCCAGCAGCCCTGAGGGGCCTGGGGCAGATACGCAGTATTTT
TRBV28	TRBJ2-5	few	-	CASSLPGQGLETQYF	TGTGCCAGCAGTTTACCCGGGCAGGGGTTAGAGACCCAGTACTTC
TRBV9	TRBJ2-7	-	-	CASSPETGRLAYEQYF	TGTGCCAGCAGCCCCGAGACGGGGCGGCTCGCCTACGAGCAGTACTTC
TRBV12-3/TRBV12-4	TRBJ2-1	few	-	CASSFGPGIFYEQFF	TGTGCCAGCAGTTTTGGTCCGGGGATATTCTATGAGCAGTTCTTC
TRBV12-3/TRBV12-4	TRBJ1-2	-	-	CASSSRAANNDGYTF	TGTGCCAGCAGCTCGAGGGCGGCGAATAACGATGGCTACACCTTC
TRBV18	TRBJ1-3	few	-	CASSPTPVSGNTIYF	TGTGCCAGCTCCCCCACCCCCGTCTCTGGAAACACCATATATTTT
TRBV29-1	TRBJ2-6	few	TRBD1	CSVLGQGSSGANVLTF	TGCAGCGTCTTGGGACAGGGGAGCTCTGGGGCCAACGTCCTGACTTTC
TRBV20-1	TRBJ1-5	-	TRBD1	CSASPGDRGGNQPQHF	TGCAGTGCTTCACCCGGGGACAGGGGTGGCAATCAGCCCCAGCATTTT
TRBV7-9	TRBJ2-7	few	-	CASRPGTSMGEQYF	TGTGCCAGCAGGCCAGGGACTTCGATGGGGGAGCAGTACTTC
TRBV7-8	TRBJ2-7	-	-	CASSPPRQDHYEQYF	TGTGCCAGCAGCCCGCCGAGACAGGACCACTACGAGCAGTACTTC
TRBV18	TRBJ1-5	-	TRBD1	CASSGQGGDQPQHF	TGTGCCAGCTCGGGACAGGGCGGCGATCAGCCCCAGCATTTT
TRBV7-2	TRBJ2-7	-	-	CASSLAGEINHEQYF	TGTGCCAGCAGCTTAGCAGGGGAGATTAACCACGAGCAGTACTTC
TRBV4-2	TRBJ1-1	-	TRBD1	CASSQAGQGAEAFF	TGTGCCAGCAGCCAGGCCGGACAGGGGGCTGAAGCTTTCTTT
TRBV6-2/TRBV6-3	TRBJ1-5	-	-	CASSYPTVQPQHF	TGTGCCAGCAGTTACCCTACAGTTCAGCCCCAGCATTTT
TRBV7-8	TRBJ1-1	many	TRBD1	CASSYRDSNTEAFF	TGTGCCAGCAGCTACCGGGACAGCAACACTGAAGCTTTCTTT
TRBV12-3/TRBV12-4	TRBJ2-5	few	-	CASSFLTTGETQYF	TGTGCCAGCAGTTTTTTAACCACTGGGGAGACCCAGTACTTC
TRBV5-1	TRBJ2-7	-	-	CASSLRLAERYEQYF	TGCGCCAGCAGCTTGAGGCTAGCAGAGCGTTACGAGCAGTACTTC
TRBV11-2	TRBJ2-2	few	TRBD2	CASSLETSGVPLGELFF	TGTGCCAGCAGCTTAGAAACTAGCGGGGTCCCTTTGGGGGAGCTGTTTTTT
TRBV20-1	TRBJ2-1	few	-	CSARDRSEYYNEQFF	TGCAGTGCTAGAGATCGCAGCGAGTACTACAATGAGCAGTTCTTC
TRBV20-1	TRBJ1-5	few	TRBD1	CSTFTGGNQPQHF	TGCAGTACCTTTACAGGGGGCAATCAGCCCCAGCATTTT
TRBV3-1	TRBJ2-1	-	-	CASSPIGGTVNYNEQFF	TGTGCCAGCAGCCCGATTGGCGGGACGGTTAACTACAATGAGCAGTTCTTC
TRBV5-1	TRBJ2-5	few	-	CASTPGGAGEETQYF	TGCGCCAGCACCCCGGGTGGGGCAGGGGAAGAGACCCAGTACTTC
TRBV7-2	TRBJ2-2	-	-	CASSPIVRLAGELFF	TGTGCCAGCAGCCCTATTGTCAGGTTGGCCGGGGAGCTGTTTTTT
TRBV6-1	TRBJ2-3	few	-	CASSETRDTDTQYF	TGTGCCAGCAGTGAAACCAGGGATACAGATACGCAGTATTTT
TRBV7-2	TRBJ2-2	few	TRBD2	CASSLFASGLNTGELFF	TGTGCCAGCAGCTTATTTGCTAGCGGACTGAACACCGGGGAGCTGTTTTTT
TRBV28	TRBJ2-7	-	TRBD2	CASSSTGLADHYEQYF	TGTGCCAGCAGTTCGACAGGACTAGCGGACCACTACGAGCAGTACTTC
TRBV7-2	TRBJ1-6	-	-	CASSPGRFNSPLHF	TGTGCCAGCAGCCCCGGACGATTTAATTCACCCCTCCACTTT
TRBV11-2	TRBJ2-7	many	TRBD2	CASSSHRGTAGTSLYEQYF	TGTGCCAGCAGCTCGCACCGTGGGACGGCCGGGACTAGTCTCTACGAGCAGTACTTC